This T cell receptor beta chain comes out of a study of a mutant IDH1 vaccine in newly diagnosed glioma. V was shortened by 2 bases and J by 4 bases, with 0 bases between the two germline ends. The germline V gene encodes CDR1 MNHNY and CDR2 SVGAGI (reference sequence). The CDR3 consists of 11 residues. The time point denotes: week 47, end of study. The investigators gave 300 ug of mutant IDH1 20-mer peptide in each vaccine dose, together with topical imiquimod. Sequencing used immunoSEQ multiplex PCR; TCRdb keeps in-frame clones, though not all of them. The sample records tens of thousands of clones, around four fifths being singletons. Concerning this clone: Its antigen is as yet unknown.

The source is a man in his forties or fifties with glioma. This rearrangement joins TRBV6-6 to TRBJ1-3; D remains ambiguous. Specimen: PBMCs, collected from a glioma patient whose treatment included an IDH1 peptide vaccine. CDR3 protein: CASSYGNTIYF. CDR3 coding DNA: TGTGCCAGCAGTTACGGAAACACCATATATTTT.